This T cell receptor (beta chain) was observed in a study of blood T cell repertoires in COVID-19. As for the study in general: From the United States, Italy and Spain came samples of acute and convalescent COVID-19. T cells, B-cell-depleted T cells, or PBMCs provided the cDNA or gDNA that served as material.

Recovery meant two consecutive negative NP/OP PCR tests, professional clearance, or resolved symptoms. After removal of 5 bases from V and 3 bases from J, the junction contained 7 bases not matched to a gene. Germline lookup yields CDR1 SEHNR and CDR2 FQNEAQ (reference sequence). The CDR3 has 15 residues. Sequenced by immunoSEQ multiplex PCR; TCRdb stores in-frame clones only, minus some. The data hold roughly 250,000 clones, with about 90% observed a single time. This TCR was sampled from a woman between 18 and 29 years old who had recovered from COVID-19. V usage is TRBV7-9 and J usage is TRBJ2-1; 7 bases agree with TRBD2. Sequenced input: PBMCs or T cells enriched from blood (not recorded which). The CDR3 nucleotides read TGTGCCAGCAGCACCCGGGACTATCGCTACAATGAGCAGTTCTTC. It yields the protein CASSTRDYRYNEQFF.